This TCR beta chain was observed in a study of breast tumors, draining lymph nodes, adjacent tissues. About this clonotype itself: Since a much larger clone is just one base distant, this may be a read error. It is likely a read error, because the conserved phenylalanine at the end of the CDR3 is missing.

Axillary draining lymph nodes of breast cancer patients supplied the node samples. CDR1 and CDR2 from the germline V gene are MGHRA and YSYEKL. CDR3 length: 12 residues. Trimming shortened V by 2 bases and J by 6 bases, and 4 bases separated the two germline ends. MiXCR, applied by TCRdb to the multiplex PCR reads, yields one record per CDR3 protein. The top ten hold 3.5% to 4.5% of the sample, which has some 120,000 distinct CDR3 sequences, just under 20% seen once. Sequencing was done on a sample of axillary lymph node tissue. The chain recombines TRBV4-1 with TRBJ1-4; no firm D call. This clonotype was obtained from a female donor with breast cancer. Some clones in this sample may be carry-over from other donors' samples. CDR3 bases: TGCGCCAGCAGCCAATTGGATGAAAAACTGTTTCTT. Residues: CASSQLDEKLFL.